The 10 T cell receptor beta chains in this list originate from one sample, sequenced in a study of blood T cells in healthy people across ages (dated by TCRdb to the mid-2010s). The library was generated by 5' RACE. TCRdb records Illumina HiSeq 2500 as the sequencer. A second 7 to 11 cycle PCR used a sample-barcoded 5' primer and a J-beta primer mix. TCRdb's own reprocessing of the public reads used fastp at Q25 and MiXCR and kept productive beta chains. Each entry is one CDR3 protein sequence, shown with its most common DNA and genes. Recorded for this sample are 600,000 to 1,000,000 distinct CDR3 sequences; more than 20% of them occurred a single time. Of the sample, more than 3% falls within the top ten clones. These same data were also listed under a study on T cells of mothers and their children.

Source material: blood. The receptors shown here come from a boy aged 5-17 years in good health.

The chain joins TRBV15 to TRBJ2-5; D gene unclear. CDR3 size: 13 residues. Germline CDR1 LNHNV, CDR2 YYDKDF (reference sequence). V was pared by 3 bases and J by 4 bases, with 9 bases between. The CDR3 DNA sequence: TGTGCCACCAGCAGGGGCCTTGGAGAGACCCAGTACTTC. Translation: CATSRGLGETQYF. The complete variable domain, with remaining parts taken from reference TRBV15 and TRBJ2-5, reads DAMVIQNPRYQVTQFGKPVTLSCSQTLNHNVMYWYQQKSSQAPKLLFHYYDKDFNNEADTPDNFQSRRPNTSFCFLDIRSPGLGDTAMYLCATSRGLGETQYFGPGTRLLVL.

This chain uses TRBV12-3 or TRBV12-4 with TRBJ2-7; D perhaps matches TRBD1 (5 bases). The CDR3 has 14 amino acids. The V gene lost 0 bases and the J gene lost 7 bases, with 13 bases spanning the gap. CDR3 DNA sequence: TGTGCCAGCAGTTTAGCGCAAAGGGGTTGGGAGCAGTACTTC. Protein: CASSLAQRGWEQYF.

The rearrangement links TRBV5-5 to TRBJ2-5; 7 bases align to TRBD1. J was trimmed by 2 bases and V by 5 bases; bases with no gene match: 12. This CDR3 is 16 amino acids long. Germline V CDR1 and CDR2: SGHKS, YYEKEE (reference sequence). In nucleotides, the CDR3 is TGTGCCAGCAGGGGACAGTTTTTAAGGGATCAAGAGACCCAGTACTTC. It specifies CASRGQFLRDQETQYF.

CDR3 DNA sequence: TGTGCCAGCTCACCAGACGCAGCCAATTCACCCCTCCACTTT. Its protein is CASSPDAANSPLHF. The chain carries TRBV18 and TRBJ1-6; unclear D gene. CDR3 size: 14 residues. CDR1 and CDR2 (germline): KGHSH, LQKENI. V lost 2 bases and J lost 7, with 9 bases in between. The full variable domain, its missing parts supplied by reference TRBV18 and TRBJ1-6, is NAGVMQNPRHLVRRRGQEARLRCSPMKGHSHVYWYRQLPEEGLKFMVYLQKENIIDESGMPKERFSAEFPKEGPSILRIQQVVRGDSAAYFCASSPDAANSPLHFGNGTRLTVT.

This clonotype was seen ten or more times. The chain recombines TRBV7-3 with TRBJ1-1; maybe TRBD1 (5 bases). Germline V CDR1 and CDR2: SGHTA, FQGTGA. Trimming removed 6 bases at V and 11 bases at J, with 22 bases between. The CDR3 sequence is 14 residues long. The CDR3 loop is CASRLLDSTGPAFF. Here the CDR3 DNA reads TGTGCCAGCAGATTACTAGACAGTACGGGCCCGGCTTTCTTT.

This clonotype was seen a handful of times. CDR3 coding DNA: TGCGCCAGCGGCCAAGGGGTGACGAACACTGAAGCTTTCTTT. This codes for CASGQGVTNTEAFF. The chain has TRBV5-1 and TRBJ1-1, with D tentatively TRBD1 (5 bases). The germline CDR1 and CDR2 sequences are SGHRS and YFSETQ. V shed 7 bases and J shed 1 base, with 14 bases lying between them. CDR3 length: 14 residues.

The V call is TRBV6-6, the J call TRBJ2-3; D uncertain. The CDR3 consists of 15 residues. V was clipped by 0 bases and J by 2 bases, with 9 bases between them. CDR1 is MNHNY and CDR2 is SVGAGI in the germline V gene (reference sequence). CDR3 coding DNA: TGTGCCAGCAGTTACTCGACTCAGGTCACAGATACGCAGTATTTT. Amino acid sequence: CASSYSTQVTDTQYF.

This clonotype has more than one count but fewer than ten. V is TRBV6-1 and J is TRBJ1-4; D unclear. V lost 6 bases, J lost 2 bases, and 13 bases lay in between. Germline-derived CDR1 and CDR2 are MNHNS and SASEGT. The CDR3 is 15 amino acids. CDR3 sequence reads: CASRRAETTNEKLFF. CDR3 in DNA: TGTGCCAGCAGAAGGGCGGAGACCACTAATGAAAAACTGTTTTTT.

This clonotype was picked up one time. The chain has TRBV28 and TRBJ1-1; D call uncertain. Trimming took off 3 bases at V and 1 base at J, with 9 bases between the two ends. The CDR3 extends over 14 amino acids. Looked up from germline, CDR1 is MDHEN and CDR2 is SYDVKM. The CDR3 region has the DNA TGTGCCAGCAGTTTTGGTAGCGAGAACACTGAAGCTTTCTTT. Its translation: CASSFGSENTEAFF.

This rearrangement joins TRBV20-1 to TRBJ2-2; 7 nucleotides line up with TRBD2. The CDR3 contains 14 residues. Per germline, CDR1 DFQATT and CDR2 SNEGSKA (reference sequence). The trim removed 6 bases at V and 4 bases at J, leaving 8 bases unmatched. CDR3 sequence reads: CSAMGGASTGELFF. CDR3 nucleotides: TGCAGTGCGATGGGAGGGGCGAGCACCGGGGAGCTGTTTTTT.